This entry lists 9 T cell receptor beta chains sequenced from one sample in a study of cytomegalovirus exposure and HLA in healthy donors. The method was immunoSEQ multiplex PCR; TCRdb's version includes in-frame clones alone and lacks a portion of them. Among about 360,000 clones listed, more than 80% were seen once. Sequenced sample: PBMCs. These TCRs come from a woman aged 18-29 years in good health and CMV-seronegative.

This sequence joins TRBV27 and TRBJ2-7, with TRBD1 identical over 9 bases. CDR3 length equals 15 residues. CDR1 is MNHEY, CDR2 SMNVEV, per germline (reference sequence). J gave up 3 bases and V 3 bases, and 6 bases lay outside the gene matches. The CDR3 is CASSFRTGDFYEQYF. The CDR3 DNA reads as TGTGCCAGCAGTTTTAGGACAGGGGATTTCTACGAGCAGTACTTC.

The J gene is TRBJ1-4, the V gene TRBV28; D may be TRBD1 (5 bases). The CDR3 extends over 13 amino acids. Germline lookup yields CDR1 MDHEN and CDR2 SYDVKM. Trimming removed 3 bases from V and 6 bases from J, with 8 bases in between. CDR3 sequence (DNA): TGTGCCAGCAGTTTCCAGGGCGATGAAAAACTGTTTTTT. It encodes CASSFQGDEKLFF.

The chain recombines TRBV4-2 with TRBJ1-4; no reliable D call. Trimming cost V 0 bases and J 1 base, with 9 bases left between them. This CDR3 has 16 amino acids. In germline, CDR1 is LGHNA, CDR2 YNFKEQ. The DNA of the CDR3 is TGTGCCAGCAGCCAAGATACAACGGGAACTAATGAAAAACTGTTTTTT. Translating gives CASSQDTTGTNEKLFF.

This clone was counted once. The J gene is TRBJ2-2, the V gene TRBV19; 8 bases align to TRBD2. In germline, CDR1 is LNHDA, CDR2 SQIVND (reference sequence). Trimming at V came to 3 bases and at J to 0 bases, leaving 9 bases not matched to a gene. The CDR3 is made up of 18 amino acids. The CDR3 bases are TGTGCCAGTAGTATCTCCCCAGCGGGAGATCCGAACACCGGGGAGCTGTTTTTT. This codes for CASSISPAGDPNTGELFF.

The V and J genes are TRBV15 and TRBJ2-3; 7 bases map to TRBD2. This CDR3 is 15 amino acids long. The germline CDR1 and CDR2 sequences are LNHNV and YYDKDF (reference sequence). The ends lost 0 bases at V and 2 bases at J; junction bases unmatched: 2. CDR3 in amino acids: CATSRELAYTDTQYF. DNA of the CDR3: TGTGCCACCAGCAGAGAACTAGCGTACACAGATACGCAGTATTTT.

The chain couples TRBV4-1 to TRBJ2-7; D might be TRBD2 (6 bases). The V gene lost 0 bases and the J gene lost 7 bases, with 28 bases spanning the gap. There are 19 residues in the CDR3. CDR1 MGHRA and CDR2 YSYEKL come from the germline V gene. The DNA of the CDR3 is TGCGCCAGCAGCCAAGATCGGCGGGGTCCCCAGACCAGGATTTCGGAGCAGTACTTC. This gives the protein CASSQDRRGPQTRISEQYF.

As concerns this clone: Here the CDR3 omits its conserved ending phenylalanine or tryptophan, so a read error is the likely source. The DNA is left out, because the CDR3 cannot be placed on it with certainty; the CDR3 is given as TCRdb lists it. The J gene is TRBJ2-7, the V gene TRBV7-2; TRBD2, the table's D call, lacks a check against the DNA. The CDR3 adds up to 16 amino acids, both ends counted. Looked up from germline, CDR1 is SGHTA and CDR2 is FQGNSA. The CDR3: CASSPQTSGRLSDGHL.

This sequence joins TRBV19 and TRBJ1-4; TRBD1 aligns across 8 bases. The germline CDR1 and CDR2 sequences are LNHDA and SQIVND (reference sequence). This CDR3 comprises 15 residues. The J segment lost 0 bases and the V segment lost 5 bases, leaving 2 bases of the junction unmatched. The CDR3 sequence: CASSDRGATNEKLFF. The CDR3 nucleotides read TGTGCCAGTAGTGACAGGGGTGCAACTAATGAAAAACTGTTTTTT.

J is TRBJ1-2 and V is TRBV19; D may be TRBD1 (6 bases). The CDR3 runs 14 residues. The germline V and J ends were trimmed by 7 bases and 11 bases, with 23 bases remaining between them. Germline V gene data show CDR1 as LNHDA and CDR2 as SQIVND (reference sequence). The CDR3 bases are TGTGCCAGTACCCCCGGGGGGCGCGTTCGATTGTACACCTTC. It translates to CASTPGGRVRLYTF.